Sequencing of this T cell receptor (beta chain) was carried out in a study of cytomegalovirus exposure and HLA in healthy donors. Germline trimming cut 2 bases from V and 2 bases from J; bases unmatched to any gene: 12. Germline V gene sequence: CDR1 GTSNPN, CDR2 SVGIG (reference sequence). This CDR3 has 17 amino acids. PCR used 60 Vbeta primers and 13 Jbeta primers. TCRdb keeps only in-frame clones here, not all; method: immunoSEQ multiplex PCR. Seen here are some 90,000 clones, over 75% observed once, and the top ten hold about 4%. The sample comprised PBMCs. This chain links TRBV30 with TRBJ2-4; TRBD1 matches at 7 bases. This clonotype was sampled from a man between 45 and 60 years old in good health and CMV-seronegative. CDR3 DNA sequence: TGTGCCTGGAGTAAATTGGGGGCAGGGGGTTCCAAAAACATTCAGTACTTC. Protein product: CAWSKLGAGGSKNIQYF. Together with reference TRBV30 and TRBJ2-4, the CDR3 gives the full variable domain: SQTIHQWPATLVQPVGSPLSLECTVEGTSNPNLYWYRQAAGRGLQLLFYSVGIGQISSEVPQNLSASRPQDRQFILSSKKLLLSDSGFYLCAWSKLGAGGSKNIQYFGAGTRLSVL.